The 18 T cell receptor beta chains below were found in one sample sequenced in a study of T-cell memory formation after mild COVID-19. Via MiXCR, TCRdb re-called the 5' RACE reads, giving one row per CDR3 protein. The sample has around 300,000 distinct CDR3 sequences; roughly 13% are singletons. The sample consisted of PBMCs or a T cell subset sorted from them (not recorded which). These receptors were collected from a man aged 18 to 35 who had mild COVID-19 (a few samples of this study predate the infection). Cell type and time point are not known.

The chain combines TRBV12-5 with TRBJ2-6; tentatively, D is TRBD1 (5 bases). This CDR3 spans 14 amino acids. The V gene lost 4 bases and the J gene lost 4 bases, with 8 bases spanning the gap. Germline V gene sequence: CDR1 LGHNT, CDR2 FRNRAP. CDR3 nucleotide sequence: TGTGCTAGTGGTTCAGGGCCCGGGGCCAACGTCCTGACTTTC. Translating it yields CASGSGPGANVLTF.

V gene TRBV5-1 combines with J gene TRBJ1-2, with 8 bases lining up with TRBD1. V was clipped by 4 bases and J by 4 bases; unmatched bases: 9. The V gene's germline CDR1 is SGHRS and CDR2 YFSETQ. CDR3 length: 15 residues. CDR3 nucleotide sequence: TGCGCCAGCAGCCCAGGGGGCGCAGGGCCCTATGGCTACACCTTC. This sequence encodes CASSPGGAGPYGYTF.

This clonotype appeared a few times. J is TRBJ1-2 and V is TRBV7-2; tentative D call: TRBD1 (6 bases). The germline V gene has CDR1 SGHTA and CDR2 FQGNSA. Trimming left V 5 bases short and J 8 bases short, with 15 bases between. The length of the CDR3 is 13 residues. The CDR3 spells CASSRDRLKGYTF. CDR3 coding DNA: TGTGCCAGCAGCAGAGACAGGCTTAAGGGCTACACCTTC.

The V call is TRBV20-1, the J call TRBJ2-3, with TRBD2 identical over 14 bases. Germline V lookup: CDR1 DFQATT, CDR2 SNEGSKA (reference sequence). The V gene end was trimmed by 5 bases and the J gene end by 4 bases; junction bases not matched to a gene: 2. The CDR3 has 14 amino acids. CDR3 in amino acids: CSAATSGGADTQYF. DNA of the CDR3: TGCAGTGCTGCGACTAGCGGGGGGGCAGATACGCAGTATTTT.

This clonotype has more than one count but fewer than ten. The V call is TRBV7-9, the J call TRBJ1-5; D is possibly TRBD1 (5 bases). The germline CDR1 and CDR2 sequences are SEHNR and FQNEAQ (reference sequence). The CDR3 extends over 13 amino acids. V was trimmed by 3 bases and J by 9 bases, leaving 12 bases between them. The CDR3 DNA is TGTGCCAGCAGCTTTGAGGGGATGCTGCCCCAGCATTTT. It translates to CASSFEGMLPQHF.

CDR3 in DNA: TGTGCCAGCAGCTTCGTCGCGGCGGGACTAGCGGGGGGGCTCGGCACAGATACGCAGTATTTT. Translated: CASSFVAAGLAGGLGTDTQYF. The rearrangement links TRBV5-5 to TRBJ2-3; 16 nucleotides agree with TRBD2. The germline gives CDR1 SGHKS, CDR2 YYEKEE (reference sequence). The CDR3 is made up of 21 amino acids. The J segment lost 1 base and the V segment lost 2 bases, leaving 13 bases of the junction unmatched.

This clonotype was detected a few times. The rearrangement links TRBV12-5 to TRBJ2-5; D is unresolved. From germline, CDR1 is LGHNT and CDR2 FRNRAP. V was cut by 0 bases and J by 7 bases, with 12 bases left in between. The CDR3 extends over 14 amino acids. For the CDR3, the DNA is TGTGCTAGTGGTTTGGTAGGTGGCCGGCGGACCCAGTACTTC. Protein product: CASGLVGGRRTQYF. The whole variable domain, remainder taken from reference TRBV12-5 and TRBJ2-5, is DARVTQTPRHKVTEMGQEVTMRCQPILGHNTVFWYRQTMMQGLELLAYFRNRAPLDDSGMPKDRFSAEMPDATLATLKIQPSEPRDSAVYFCASGLVGGRRTQYFGPGTRLLVL.

This clonotype was recorded at least ten times. The chain employs TRBV6-5 and TRBJ2-5, with 12 bases lining up with TRBD2. CDR3 length: 15 residues. After removal of 5 bases from V and 4 bases from J, the junction contained 5 bases not matched to a gene. From germline, CDR1 is MNHEY and CDR2 SVGAGI. The CDR3 DNA sequence: TGTGCCAGCAGTCCTAGCGGGGGGGCCTTAGAGACCCAGTACTTC. This codes for CASSPSGGALETQYF.

This clonotype was seen a few times. V gene TRBV10-3 combines with J gene TRBJ1-1; TRBD1 agrees at 7 bases. This CDR3 has 14 amino acids. V dropped 4 bases and J dropped 1; count of bases not matched to a gene: 3. Germline-derived CDR1 and CDR2 are ENHRY and SYGVKD. For the CDR3, the DNA is TGTGCCATCAGTGTGAACAGGGGGAACACTGAAGCTTTCTTT. Amino acid sequence: CAISVNRGNTEAFF.

This clonotype turned up a few times. The chain links TRBV14 to TRBJ2-2, with a possible D match to TRBD1 (6 bases). Between the trimmed V and J ends, which lost 1 base and 5 bases, there was a span of 11 bases. This CDR3 spans 15 amino acids. Per the germline V gene, CDR1 is SGHDN and CDR2 is FVKESK. The CDR3 nucleotides read TGTGCCAGCAGCCAAGTTAACAGGGAGACCGGGGAGCTGTTTTTT. It encodes CASSQVNRETGELFF.

This clonotype was counted a few times. This chain joins TRBV29-1 and TRBJ1-1, with D uncertain. This CDR3 has 12 amino acids. CDR1 is SQVTM, CDR2 ANQGSEA, per germline. The ends were cut back, 3 bases at V and 3 bases at J, with 8 bases in the middle. The DNA for the CDR3 is TGCAGCGTTGACAGGTATTACACTGAAGCTTTCTTT. Amino acids: CSVDRYYTEAFF. Based on the CDR3 plus reference TRBV29-1 and TRBJ1-1, the full variable domain is SAVISQKPSRDICQRGTSLTIQCQVDSQVTMMFWYRQQPGQSLTLIATANQGSEATYESGFVIDKFPISRPNLTFSTLTVSNMSPEDSSIYLCSVDRYYTEAFFGQGTRLTVV.

This clonotype was detected only a few times. The V call is TRBV5-6, the J call TRBJ2-7, with 9 positions matching TRBD1. With V trimmed by 2 bases and J by 5 bases, 2 bases remained unmatched. Per the germline V gene, CDR1 is SGHDT and CDR2 is YYEEEE. CDR3 size: 13 residues. Here the CDR3 reads CASSLTGGNEQYF. CDR3 DNA: TGTGCCAGCAGCTTAACAGGGGGCAACGAGCAGTACTTC.

The table lists this clonotype with a few counts. This CDR3 is CASSHSTTDTQYF. The CDR3 region has the DNA TGTGCCAGCAGCCATAGCACTACAGATACGCAGTATTTT. The chain couples TRBV4-2 to TRBJ2-3; no clear D. V lost 3 bases, J lost 3 bases, and 7 bases lay in between. Germline assignment: CDR1 LGHNA and CDR2 YNFKEQ. CDR3 length: 13 residues.

This clonotype showed up just a few times. V and J are TRBV12-3 or TRBV12-4 and TRBJ2-5; 7 bases fit TRBD1. V shed 0 bases and J 5 bases; nucleotides not matched to a gene: 6. The CDR3 is 15 residues long. The CDR3 DNA is TGTGCCAGCAGTTTAGCCTTCGGCAGGGGGGAGACCCAGTACTTC. It translates to CASSLAFGRGETQYF.

This clonotype has ten or more counts. CDR3 sequence: CASSDGTGKIYEQYF. The CDR3 DNA sequence: TGTGCCAGCAGTGACGGAACAGGGAAAATTTACGAGCAGTACTTC. This chain joins TRBV6-4 and TRBJ2-7, with D possibly being TRBD1 (6 bases). This CDR3 is 15 amino acids long. The germline gives CDR1 MRHNA, CDR2 SNTAGT. Deletions cut 2 bases from V and 4 bases from J, with 15 bases between.

CDR3 nucleotide sequence: TGTGCCAGCAGCCCGGGAGCATCTAGCGCCATATCTAGGGGCGGGGAGCTGTTTTTT. It codes for CASSPGASSAISRGGELFF. The chain is built from TRBV12-3 or TRBV12-4 and TRBJ2-2; D possibly corresponds to TRBD2 (6 bases). V was shortened by 6 bases and J by 7 bases, with 30 bases between the two germline ends. CDR3 length: 19 residues.

The sample holds a few counts of this clonotype. The gene calls are TRBV12-5 and TRBJ2-1, with 7 nucleotides matching TRBD2. Trimming cost V 2 bases and J 9 bases; bases outside gene matches: 4. Germline assignment: CDR1 LGHNT and CDR2 FRNRAP. The CDR3 contains 13 residues. The CDR3 bases are TGTGCTAGTGGTTTGACTAGCGCGGGTGAGCAGTTCTTC. Its protein is CASGLTSAGEQFF.

This clonotype was seen more than once but under ten times. The V and J genes are TRBV12-3 or TRBV12-4 and TRBJ2-2, with a weak D call TRBD2 (5 bases). The CDR3 is 19 amino acids. V was cut by 6 bases and J by 1 base, with 24 bases left in between. CDR3 bases: TGTGCCAGCAGGTCCCCGAGGGCCGGCATACTGGTGAACACCGGGGAGCTGTTTTTT. Protein: CASRSPRAGILVNTGELFF.